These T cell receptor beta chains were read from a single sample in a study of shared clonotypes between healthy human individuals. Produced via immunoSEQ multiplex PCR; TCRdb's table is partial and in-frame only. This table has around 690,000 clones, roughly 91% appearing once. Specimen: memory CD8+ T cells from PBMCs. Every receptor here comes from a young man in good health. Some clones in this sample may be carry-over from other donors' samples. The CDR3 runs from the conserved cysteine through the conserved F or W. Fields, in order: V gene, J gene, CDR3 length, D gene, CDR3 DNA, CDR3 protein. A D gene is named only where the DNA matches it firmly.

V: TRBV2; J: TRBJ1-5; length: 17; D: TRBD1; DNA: TGTGCCAGCAGTGAAATCTCAGGGGGACGTAGCAATCAGCCCCAGCATTTT; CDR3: CASSEISGGRSNQPQHF
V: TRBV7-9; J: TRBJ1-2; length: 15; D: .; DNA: TGTGCCAGCAGCTTAGGGCGTGGTCTGAGCGATGGCTACACCTTC; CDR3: CASSLGRGLSDGYTF
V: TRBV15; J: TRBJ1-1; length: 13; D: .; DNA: TGTGCCACCAGCGTAGGGAGGAACACTGAAGCTTTCTTT; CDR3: CATSVGRNTEAFF
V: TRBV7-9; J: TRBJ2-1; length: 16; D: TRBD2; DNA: TGTGCCAGCAGCTTAGTCGCGGGAGGGCCTCGTAATGAGCAGTTCTTC; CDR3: CASSLVAGGPRNEQFF
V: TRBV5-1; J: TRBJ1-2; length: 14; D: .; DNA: TGCGCCAGCAGCTTGGACGCGGGAACCTATGGCTACACCTTC; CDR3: CASSLDAGTYGYTF
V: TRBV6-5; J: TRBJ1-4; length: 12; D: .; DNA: TGTGCCATCTCGAGGCAGAATGAAAAACTGTTTTTT; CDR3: CAISRQNEKLFF
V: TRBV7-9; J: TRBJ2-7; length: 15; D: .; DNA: TGTGCCAGCAGCGCGCACAGGGAAAGCTCCTACGAGCAGTACTTC; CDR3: CASSAHRESSYEQYF
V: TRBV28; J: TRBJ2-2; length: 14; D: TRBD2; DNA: TGTGCCACCCTAGCGGAGGGGAACACCGGGGAGCTGTTTTTT; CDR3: CATLAEGNTGELFF
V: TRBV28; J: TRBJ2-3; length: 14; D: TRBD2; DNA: TGTGCCAGCAGTGCTTTAGAGCGGGAGGATACGCAGTATTTT; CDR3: CASSALEREDTQYF
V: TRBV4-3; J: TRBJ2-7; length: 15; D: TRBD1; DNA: TGCGCCAGCAGCCCTGGGGACAGGGGTACTGAGGAGCAGTACTTC; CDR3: CASSPGDRGTEEQYF
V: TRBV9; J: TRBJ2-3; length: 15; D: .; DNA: TGTGCCAGCAGCGAAAGGCAGGGGTCGGCAGATACGCAGTATTTT; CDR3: CASSERQGSADTQYF
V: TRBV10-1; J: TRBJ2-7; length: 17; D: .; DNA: TGCGCCAGCAGTGAGTCTCCATCGCGCGCACTGTCCTACGAGCAGTACTTC; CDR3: CASSESPSRALSYEQYF
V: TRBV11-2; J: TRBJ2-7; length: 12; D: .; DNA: TGTGCCAGCAGCTTAGGATTGTTCGAGCAGTACTTC; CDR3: CASSLGLFEQYF
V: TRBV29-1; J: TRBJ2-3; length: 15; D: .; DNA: TGCAGCGTTGAAGAAGGGCAGAGGAGCACAGATACGCAGTATTTT; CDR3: CSVEEGQRSTDTQYF
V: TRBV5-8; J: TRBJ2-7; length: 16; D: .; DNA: TGTGCCAGCAGCTCCACCCCTTACAGGTCCCCAGGTCCTGTGTACTTC; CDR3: CASSSTPYRSPGPVYF